The clone carrying this T cell receptor (beta chain) was counted a few times. This entry belongs to a study of CD8 T cell repertoires and HIV-1 epitope variants. The CDR3 contains 13 residues. V lost 4 bases, J lost 1 base, and 7 bases lay in between. CDR1 and CDR2 (germline): SGHVS, FQNEAQ. TCRdb's copy holds only in-frame clones and misses some; the assay was immunoSEQ multiplex PCR. The sample lists more than 85,000 clones; roughly four fifths were seen once. The source is a male donor with HIV. The sequenced sample consisted of uncultured baseline CD8+ T cells from peripheral blood mononuclear cells (PBMCs). The chain combines TRBV7-8 with TRBJ1-1, with TRBD1 as a possible D gene (5 bases). The CDR3 bases are TGTGCCAGCAGCTACGGGGCGAACACTGAAGCTTTCTTT. It translates to CASSYGANTEAFF.